One sample yielded the 9 T cell receptor beta chains listed below, sequenced in a study of cytomegalovirus exposure and HLA in healthy donors. Repertoires were generated with immunoSEQ multiplex PCR, while TCRdb's copy carries only in-frame clones and drops some. Of 100,000 or so clones in the sample, roughly 85% were seen once. The specimen was PBMCs. The receptors were gathered from a woman in her thirties in good health and CMV-seronegative.

The chain uses TRBV6-5 and TRBJ2-5; no clear D. CDR3 length: 13 amino acids. The ends were cut back, 5 bases at V and 4 bases at J, with 11 bases in the middle. Germline V gives CDR1 MNHEY, CDR2 SVGAGI. DNA of the CDR3: TGTGCCAGCAGTCCACCGACAAGAGAGACCCAGTACTTC. Translating it yields CASSPPTRETQYF.

The chain employs TRBV5-4 and TRBJ2-7; D is ambiguous. The CDR3 loop spans 15 amino acids. Trimming shortened V by 3 bases and J by 2 bases, and 15 bases separated the two germline ends. Germline V gene data show CDR1 as SGHNT and CDR2 as YYREEE (reference sequence). The CDR3 coding sequence is TGTGCCAGCAGCTCGGGTAGGTCATCGGCCTACGAGCAGTACTTC. This codes for CASSSGRSSAYEQYF.

The rearrangement uses TRBV7-6 and TRBJ1-2; the match to TRBD1 covers 8 bases. The germline V gene has CDR1 SGHVS and CDR2 FNYEAQ. V lost 1 base and J lost 2; bases outside the gene matches: 3. CDR3 length equals 15 residues. The CDR3 nucleotides are TGTGCCAGCAGCTTAGGGACAGGGCGCAACTATGGCTACACCTTC. This sequence encodes CASSLGTGRNYGYTF.

This chain's CDR3 is CASSGVGLAEETQYF. The CDR3 region has the DNA TGTGCCAGCAGCGGGGTCGGACTAGCGGAAGAGACCCAGTACTTC. The V and J genes are TRBV7-2 and TRBJ2-5; 10 bases line up with TRBD2. This CDR3 contains 15 residues. The germline gives CDR1 SGHTA, CDR2 FQGNSA. The J segment lost 3 bases and the V segment lost 5 bases, leaving 6 bases of the junction unmatched.

The chain joins TRBV28 to TRBJ2-3; TRBD2 agrees at 8 bases. The CDR3 has 16 amino acids. From germline, CDR1 is MDHEN and CDR2 SYDVKM. The trim removed 8 bases at V and 3 bases at J, leaving 13 bases unmatched. CDR3 DNA: TGTGCCAGCGGGGGGGGCGGAGCGGGAGTGACAGATACGCAGTATTTT. Translated: CASGGGGAGVTDTQYF.

The chain carries TRBV7-2 and TRBJ2-1; no reliable D call. Germline V gives CDR1 SGHTA, CDR2 FQGNSA. V lost 3 bases and J lost 6, with 15 bases in between. The CDR3 length is 15 residues. CDR3: CASSFWAYPVNEQFF. The CDR3 DNA is TGTGCCAGCAGCTTTTGGGCCTACCCCGTCAATGAGCAGTTCTTC. Combining the CDR3 with reference TRBV7-2 and TRBJ2-1 gives the whole variable domain GAGVSQSPSNKVTEKGKDVELRCDPISGHTALYWYRQSLGQGLEFLIYFQGNSAPDKSGLPSDRFSAERTGGSVSTLTIQRTQQEDSAVYLCASSFWAYPVNEQFFGPGTRLTVL.

The V gene is TRBV15, the J gene TRBJ1-2; 8 bases map to TRBD1. The CDR3 runs 14 residues. With 7 bases clipped from V and 4 bases from J, the junction kept 8 bases outside the gene matches. Germline CDR1 is LNHNV and CDR2 is YYDKDF (reference sequence). The CDR3 bases are TGTGCCACCAACGCCGAGGACAGGGCCTATGGCTACACCTTC. Its protein is CATNAEDRAYGYTF.

This chain links TRBV18 with TRBJ1-1; TRBD1 matches at 7 bases. The CDR3 has 15 amino acids. V lost 0 bases and J lost 1; bases outside the gene matches: 2. CDR1 KGHSH and CDR2 LQKENI come from the germline V gene. The CDR3 spells CASSPPAGGNTEAFF. DNA for the CDR3: TGTGCCAGCTCACCACCGGCAGGGGGGAACACTGAAGCTTTCTTT.

The rearrangement links TRBV7-9 to TRBJ2-7; the match to TRBD1 covers 10 bases. Germline CDR1 and CDR2: SEHNR and FQNEAQ (reference sequence). V was pared by 6 bases and J by 2 bases, with 1 base of the junction left unmatched. CDR3 length: 13 residues. In DNA, the CDR3 is TGTGCCAGCAGTGACAGGGGGCCCTACGAGCAGTACTTC. Translating gives CASSDRGPYEQYF.